This T cell receptor beta chain was identified in a study of T-cell reconstitution after alpha-beta-depleted transplantation in children. Unique molecular identifiers tagged the TCRbeta library. One entry per CDR3 protein, called by TCRdb with MiXCR from the PCR reads. Of approximately 430,000 distinct CDR3 sequences listed, roughly 15% are singletons. Concerning this clonotype itself: An end of the junction differs from the germline gene, which may be a read error.

This clonotype originated in a boy in the first two years of life who had a stem cell transplant for Wiskott-Aldrich syndrome, so the T cells may come from the graft donor. This specimen consisted of PBMCs, mostly from graft donor cells, obtained 360 days after TCRalphabeta/CD19-depleted stem cell transplant.

The CDR3 region is CASSYSGRGSNEQYF. The CDR3 coding sequence is TGTGCCAGCAGCTACTCGGGTAGGGGATCCAACGAGCAGTACTTC. The chain uses TRBV6-2 or TRBV6-3 and TRBJ2-7, with D possibly TRBD1 on 5 matching bases. Germline loops: CDR1 MNHEY, CDR2 SVGEGT. The CDR3 contains 15 residues.